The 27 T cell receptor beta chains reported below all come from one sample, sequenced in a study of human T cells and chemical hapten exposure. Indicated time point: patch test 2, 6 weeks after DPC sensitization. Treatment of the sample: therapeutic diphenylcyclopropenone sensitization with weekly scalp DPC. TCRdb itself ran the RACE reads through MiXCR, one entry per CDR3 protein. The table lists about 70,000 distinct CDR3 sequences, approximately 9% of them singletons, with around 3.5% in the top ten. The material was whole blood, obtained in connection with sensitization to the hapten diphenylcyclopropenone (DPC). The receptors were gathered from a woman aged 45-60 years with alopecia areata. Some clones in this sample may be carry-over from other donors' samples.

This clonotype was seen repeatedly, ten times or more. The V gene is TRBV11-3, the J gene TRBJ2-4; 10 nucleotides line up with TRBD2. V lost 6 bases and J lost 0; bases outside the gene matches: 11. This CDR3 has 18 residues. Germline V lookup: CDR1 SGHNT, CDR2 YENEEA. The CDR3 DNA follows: TGTGCCAGCAGTCCGGGACTAGCGAGGTCGGGAGCCAAAAACATTCAGTACTTC. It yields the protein CASSPGLARSGAKNIQYF.

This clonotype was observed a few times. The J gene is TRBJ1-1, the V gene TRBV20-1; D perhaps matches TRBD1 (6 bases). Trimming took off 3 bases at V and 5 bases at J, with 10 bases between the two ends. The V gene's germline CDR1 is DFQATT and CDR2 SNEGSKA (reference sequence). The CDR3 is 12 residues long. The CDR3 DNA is TGCAGTGCTAGGGAGGGGGTGACTGAAGCTTTCTTT. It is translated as CSAREGVTEAFF.

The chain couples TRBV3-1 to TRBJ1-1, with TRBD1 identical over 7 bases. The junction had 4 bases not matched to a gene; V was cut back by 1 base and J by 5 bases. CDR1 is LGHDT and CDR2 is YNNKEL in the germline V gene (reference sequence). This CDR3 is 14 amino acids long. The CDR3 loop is CASSQVQGETEAFF. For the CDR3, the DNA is TGTGCCAGCAGCCAAGTCCAGGGGGAAACTGAAGCTTTCTTT. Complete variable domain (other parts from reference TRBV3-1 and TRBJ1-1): DTAVSQTPKYLVTQMGNDKSIKCEQNLGHDTMYWYKQDSKKFLKIMFSYNNKELIINETVPNRFSPKSPDKAHLNLHINSLELGDSAVYFCASSQVQGETEAFFGQGTRLTVV.

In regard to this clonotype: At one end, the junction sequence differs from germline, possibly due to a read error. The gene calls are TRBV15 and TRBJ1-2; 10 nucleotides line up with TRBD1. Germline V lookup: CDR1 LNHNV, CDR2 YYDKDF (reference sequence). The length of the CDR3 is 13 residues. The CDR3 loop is CATSRLDRGAFPF. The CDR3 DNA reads TGTGCCACCAGCAGGCTGGACAGGGGGGCCTTTCCCTTC. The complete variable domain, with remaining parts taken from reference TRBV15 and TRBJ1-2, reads DAMVIQNPRYQVTQFGKPVTLSCSQTLNHNVMYWYQQKSSQAPKLLFHYYDKDFNNEADTPDNFQSRRPNTSFCFLDIRSPGLGDTAMYLCATSRLDRGAFPFGSGTRLTVV.

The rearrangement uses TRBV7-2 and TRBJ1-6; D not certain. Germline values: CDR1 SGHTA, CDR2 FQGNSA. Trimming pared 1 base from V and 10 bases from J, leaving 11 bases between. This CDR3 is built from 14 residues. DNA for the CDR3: TGTGCCAGCAGCTTAGGGTTTGGGGAGTCACCCCTCCACTTT. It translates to CASSLGFGESPLHF.

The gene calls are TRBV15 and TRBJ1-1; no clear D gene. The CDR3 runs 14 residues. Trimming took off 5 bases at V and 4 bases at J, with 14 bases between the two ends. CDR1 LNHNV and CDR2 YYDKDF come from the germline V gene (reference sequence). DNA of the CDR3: TGTGCCACCAGCTCAGAGAGGACCAGCACTGAAGCTTTCTTT. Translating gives CATSSERTSTEAFF.

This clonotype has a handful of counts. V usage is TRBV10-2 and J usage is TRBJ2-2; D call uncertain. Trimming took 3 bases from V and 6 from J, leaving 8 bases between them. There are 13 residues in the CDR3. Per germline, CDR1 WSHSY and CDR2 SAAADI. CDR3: CASSDLGAGELFF. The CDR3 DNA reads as TGCGCCAGCAGTGACCTAGGAGCCGGGGAGCTGTTTTTT.

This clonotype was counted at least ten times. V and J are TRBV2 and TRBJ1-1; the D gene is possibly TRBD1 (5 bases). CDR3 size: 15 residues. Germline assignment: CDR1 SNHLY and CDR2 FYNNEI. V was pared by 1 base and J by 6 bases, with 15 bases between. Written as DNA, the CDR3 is TGTGCCAGCAGTGAAGTTCGGGGGGAAAGGGCTGAAGCTTTCTTT. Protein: CASSEVRGERAEAFF.

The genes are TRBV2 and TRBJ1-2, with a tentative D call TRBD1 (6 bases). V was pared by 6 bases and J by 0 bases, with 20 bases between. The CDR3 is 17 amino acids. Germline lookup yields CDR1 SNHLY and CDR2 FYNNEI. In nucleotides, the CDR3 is TGTGCCAGCAGACAACCGCTCGGGGGGGCATCTAACTATGGCTACACCTTC. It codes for CASRQPLGGASNYGYTF.

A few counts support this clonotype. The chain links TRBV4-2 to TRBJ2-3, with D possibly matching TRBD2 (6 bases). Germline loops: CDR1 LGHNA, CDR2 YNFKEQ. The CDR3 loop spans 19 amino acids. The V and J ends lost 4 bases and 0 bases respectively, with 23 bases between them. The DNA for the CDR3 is TGTGCCAGCAGCCCCGTCCTTATTGGAGGGTACTCGAGCACAGATACGCAGTATTTT. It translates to CASSPVLIGGYSSTDTQYF.

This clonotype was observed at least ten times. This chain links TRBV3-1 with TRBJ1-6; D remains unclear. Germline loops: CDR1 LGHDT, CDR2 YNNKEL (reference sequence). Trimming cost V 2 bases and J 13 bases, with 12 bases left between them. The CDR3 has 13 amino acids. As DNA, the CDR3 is TGTGCCAGCAGCCAATTTGTCTTGGAGCCCCTCCACTTT. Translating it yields CASSQFVLEPLHF.

CDR3 sequence (DNA): TGTGCCAGCTCTGGAGTCCAAAATGAAAAACTGTTTTTT. Translation: CASSGVQNEKLFF. The chain is built from TRBV18 and TRBJ1-4, with D hard to call. Germline loops: CDR1 KGHSH, CDR2 LQKENI. This CDR3 is built from 13 residues. V was pared by 6 bases and J by 5 bases, with 10 bases between.

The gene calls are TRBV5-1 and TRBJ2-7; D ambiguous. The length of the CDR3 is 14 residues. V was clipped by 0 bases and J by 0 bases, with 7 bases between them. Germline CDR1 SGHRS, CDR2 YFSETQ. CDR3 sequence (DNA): TGCGCCAGCAGCTTGGGGCGGAGCTCCTACGAGCAGTACTTC. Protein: CASSLGRSSYEQYF.

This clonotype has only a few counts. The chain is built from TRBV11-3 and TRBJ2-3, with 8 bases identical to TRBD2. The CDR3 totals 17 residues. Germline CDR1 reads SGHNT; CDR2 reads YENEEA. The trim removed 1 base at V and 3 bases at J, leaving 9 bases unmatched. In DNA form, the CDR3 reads TGTGCCAGCAGCTTAGTCCAGCGGGAGAGTGAGACAGATACGCAGTATTTT. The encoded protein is CASSLVQRESETDTQYF.

CDR3 sequence reads: CASSFETAYEQYF. As DNA, the CDR3 is TGTGCCAGCAGTTTCGAGACAGCCTACGAGCAGTACTTC. The V and J genes are TRBV28 and TRBJ2-7; possible D gene TRBD1, 5 bases. From germline, CDR1 is MDHEN and CDR2 SYDVKM. The V and J ends lost 3 bases and 2 bases respectively, with 8 bases between them. CDR3 length: 13 amino acids.

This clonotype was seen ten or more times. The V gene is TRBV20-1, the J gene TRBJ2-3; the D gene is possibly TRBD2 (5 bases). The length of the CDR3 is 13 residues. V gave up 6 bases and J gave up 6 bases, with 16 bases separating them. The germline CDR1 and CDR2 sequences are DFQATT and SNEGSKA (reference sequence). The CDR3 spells CSAGGRSPDTQYF. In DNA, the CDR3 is TGCAGTGCAGGAGGTAGAAGTCCGGATACGCAGTATTTT.

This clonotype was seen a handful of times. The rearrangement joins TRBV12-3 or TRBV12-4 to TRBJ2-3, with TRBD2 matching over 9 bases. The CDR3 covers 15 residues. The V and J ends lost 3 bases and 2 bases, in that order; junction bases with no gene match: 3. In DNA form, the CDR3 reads TGTGCCAGCAGTTTCAAGCGGGGGGCCACAGATACGCAGTATTTT. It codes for CASSFKRGATDTQYF.

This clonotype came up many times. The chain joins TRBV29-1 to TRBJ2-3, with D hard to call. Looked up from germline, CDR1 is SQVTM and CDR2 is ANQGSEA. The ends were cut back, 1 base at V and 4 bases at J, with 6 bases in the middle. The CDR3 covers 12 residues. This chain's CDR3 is CSVEGIADTQYF. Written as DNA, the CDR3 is TGCAGCGTTGAAGGAATAGCAGATACGCAGTATTTT.

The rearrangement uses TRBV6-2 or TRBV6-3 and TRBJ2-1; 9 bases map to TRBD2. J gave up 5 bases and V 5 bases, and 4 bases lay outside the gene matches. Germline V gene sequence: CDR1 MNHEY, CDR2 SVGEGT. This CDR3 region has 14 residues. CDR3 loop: CASSPGTSHNEQFF. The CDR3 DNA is TGTGCCAGCAGTCCCGGGACTAGCCACAATGAGCAGTTCTTC.

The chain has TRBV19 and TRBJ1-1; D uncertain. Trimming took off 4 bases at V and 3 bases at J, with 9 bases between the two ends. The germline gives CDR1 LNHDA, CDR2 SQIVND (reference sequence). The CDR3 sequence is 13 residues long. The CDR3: CASSTGEDTEAFF. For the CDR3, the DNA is TGTGCCAGTAGTACCGGGGAGGACACTGAAGCTTTCTTT.

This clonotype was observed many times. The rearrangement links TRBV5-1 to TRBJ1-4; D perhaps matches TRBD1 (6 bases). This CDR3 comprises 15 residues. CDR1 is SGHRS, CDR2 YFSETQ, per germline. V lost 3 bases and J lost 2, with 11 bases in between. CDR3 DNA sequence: TGCGCCAGCAGCTATCGGGGGCAGACTAATGAAAAACTGTTTTTT. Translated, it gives CASSYRGQTNEKLFF.

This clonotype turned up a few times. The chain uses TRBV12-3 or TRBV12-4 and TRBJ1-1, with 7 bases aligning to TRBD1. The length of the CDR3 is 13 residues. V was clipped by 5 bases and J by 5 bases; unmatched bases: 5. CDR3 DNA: TGTGCCAGCAGTCAGGGGGAATGGACTGAAGCTTTCTTT. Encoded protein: CASSQGEWTEAFF.

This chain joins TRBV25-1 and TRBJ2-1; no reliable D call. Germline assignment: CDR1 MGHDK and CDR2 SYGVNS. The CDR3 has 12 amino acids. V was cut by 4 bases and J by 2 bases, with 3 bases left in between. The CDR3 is CASSVTYNEQFF. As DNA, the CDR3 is TGTGCCAGCAGTGTAACCTACAATGAGCAGTTCTTC.

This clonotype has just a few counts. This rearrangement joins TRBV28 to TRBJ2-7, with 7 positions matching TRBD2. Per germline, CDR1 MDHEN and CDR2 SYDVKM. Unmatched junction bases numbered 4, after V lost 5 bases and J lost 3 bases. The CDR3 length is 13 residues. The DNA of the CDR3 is TGTGCCAGCAGTCCGGGACTAATCTACGAGCAGTACTTC. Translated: CASSPGLIYEQYF.

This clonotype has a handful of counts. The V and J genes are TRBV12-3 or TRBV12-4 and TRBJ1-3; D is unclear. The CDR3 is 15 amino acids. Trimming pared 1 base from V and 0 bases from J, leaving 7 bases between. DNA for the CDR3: TGTGCCAGCAGTTTAGTGGCCAGCTCTGGAAACACCATATATTTT. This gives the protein CASSLVASSGNTIYF.

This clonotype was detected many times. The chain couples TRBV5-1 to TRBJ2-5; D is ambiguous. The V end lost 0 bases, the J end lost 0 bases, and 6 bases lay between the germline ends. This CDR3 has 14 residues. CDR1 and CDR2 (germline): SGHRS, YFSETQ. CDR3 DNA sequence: TGCGCCAGCAGCTTGGGCCGGAACCAAGAGACCCAGTACTTC. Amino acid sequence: CASSLGRNQETQYF.

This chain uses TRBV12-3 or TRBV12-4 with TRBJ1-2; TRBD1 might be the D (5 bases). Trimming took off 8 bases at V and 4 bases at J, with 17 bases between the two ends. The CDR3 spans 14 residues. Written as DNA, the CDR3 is TGTGCCAGCTCTACCCTCGGGGGTAGCTATGGCTACACCTTC. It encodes CASSTLGGSYGYTF.